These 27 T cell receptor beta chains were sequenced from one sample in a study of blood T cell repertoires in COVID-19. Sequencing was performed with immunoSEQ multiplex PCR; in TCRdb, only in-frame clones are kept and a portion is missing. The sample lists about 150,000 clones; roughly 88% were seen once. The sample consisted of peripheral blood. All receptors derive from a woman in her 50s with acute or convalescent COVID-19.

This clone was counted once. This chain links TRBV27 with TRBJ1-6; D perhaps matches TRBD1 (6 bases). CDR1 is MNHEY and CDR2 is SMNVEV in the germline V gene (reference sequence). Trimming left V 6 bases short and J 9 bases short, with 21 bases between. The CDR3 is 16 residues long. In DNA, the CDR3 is TGTGCCAGCAGGAGTCAGGGGACCGGCGAGGGTTCACCCCTCCACTTT. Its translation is CASRSQGTGEGSPLHF.

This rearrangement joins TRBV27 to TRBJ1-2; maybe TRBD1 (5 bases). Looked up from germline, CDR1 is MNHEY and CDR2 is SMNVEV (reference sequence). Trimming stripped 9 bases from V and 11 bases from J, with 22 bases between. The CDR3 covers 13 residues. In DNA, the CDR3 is TGTGCCAGGGGGACTGTGGATGTGGGGCGGTACACCTTC. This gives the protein CARGTVDVGRYTF.

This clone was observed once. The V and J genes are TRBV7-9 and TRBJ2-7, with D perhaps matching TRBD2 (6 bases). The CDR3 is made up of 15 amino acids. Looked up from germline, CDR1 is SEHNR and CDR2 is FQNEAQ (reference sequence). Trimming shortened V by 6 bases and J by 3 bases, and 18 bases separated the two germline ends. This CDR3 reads CASRKLAGSNYEQYF. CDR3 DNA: TGTGCCAGCAGAAAACTAGCCGGGAGCAACTACGAGCAGTACTTC.

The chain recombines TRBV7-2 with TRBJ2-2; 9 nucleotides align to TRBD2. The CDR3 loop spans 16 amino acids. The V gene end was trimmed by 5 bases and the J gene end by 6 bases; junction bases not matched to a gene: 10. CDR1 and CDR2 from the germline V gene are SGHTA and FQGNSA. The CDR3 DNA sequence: TGTGCCAGCAGCCGCTCCTCTAGCGGGGCAGCCGGGGAGCTGTTTTTT. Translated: CASSRSSSGAAGELFF.

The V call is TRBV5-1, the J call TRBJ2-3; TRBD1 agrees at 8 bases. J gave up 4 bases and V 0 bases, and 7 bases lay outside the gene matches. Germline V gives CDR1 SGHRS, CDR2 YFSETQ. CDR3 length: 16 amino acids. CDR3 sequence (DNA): TGCGCCAGCAGCTTGGGAGACAGGGGTAATGCAGATACGCAGTATTTT. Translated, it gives CASSLGDRGNADTQYF. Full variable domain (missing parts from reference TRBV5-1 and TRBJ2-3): KAGVTQTPRYLIKTRGQQVTLSCSPISGHRSVSWYQQTPGQGLQFLFEYFSETQRNKGNFPGRFSGRQFSNSRSEMNVSTLELGDSALYLCASSLGDRGNADTQYFGPGTRLTVL.

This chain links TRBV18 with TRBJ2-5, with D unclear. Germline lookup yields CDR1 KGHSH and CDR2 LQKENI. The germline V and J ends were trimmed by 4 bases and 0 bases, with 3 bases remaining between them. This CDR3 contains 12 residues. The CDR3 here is CASSLYQETQYF. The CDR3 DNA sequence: TGTGCCAGCTCACTCTACCAAGAGACCCAGTACTTC. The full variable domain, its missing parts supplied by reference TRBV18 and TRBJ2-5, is NAGVMQNPRHLVRRRGQEARLRCSPMKGHSHVYWYRQLPEEGLKFMVYLQKENIIDESGMPKERFSAEFPKEGPSILRIQQVVRGDSAAYFCASSLYQETQYFGPGTRLLVL.

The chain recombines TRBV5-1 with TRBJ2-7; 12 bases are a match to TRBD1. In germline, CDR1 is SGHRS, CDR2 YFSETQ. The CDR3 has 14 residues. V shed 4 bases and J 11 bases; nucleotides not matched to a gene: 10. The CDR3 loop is CASSVRGTGGAEYF. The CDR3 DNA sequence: TGCGCCAGCAGCGTGCGGGGGACAGGGGGCGCGGAGTACTTC.

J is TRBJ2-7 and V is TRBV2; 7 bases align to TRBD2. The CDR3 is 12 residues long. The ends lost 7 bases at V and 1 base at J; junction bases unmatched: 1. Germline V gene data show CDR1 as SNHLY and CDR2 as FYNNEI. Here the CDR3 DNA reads TGTGCCAGCAAGCGGGGATCCTACGAGCAGTACTTC. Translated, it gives CASKRGSYEQYF.

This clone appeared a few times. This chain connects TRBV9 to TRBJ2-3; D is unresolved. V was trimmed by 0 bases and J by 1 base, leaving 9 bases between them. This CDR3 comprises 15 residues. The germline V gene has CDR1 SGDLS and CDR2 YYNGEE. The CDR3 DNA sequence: TGTGCCAGCAGCGTAGTGCCAGTCGGCACAGATACGCAGTATTTT. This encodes CASSVVPVGTDTQYF.

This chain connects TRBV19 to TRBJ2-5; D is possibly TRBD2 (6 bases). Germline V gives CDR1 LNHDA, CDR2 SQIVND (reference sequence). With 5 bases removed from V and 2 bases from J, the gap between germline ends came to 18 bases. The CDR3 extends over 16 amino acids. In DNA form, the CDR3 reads TGTGCCAGTAGTTTGGGGGGTTTTCTGCAGCAAGAGACCCAGTACTTC. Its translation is CASSLGGFLQQETQYF.

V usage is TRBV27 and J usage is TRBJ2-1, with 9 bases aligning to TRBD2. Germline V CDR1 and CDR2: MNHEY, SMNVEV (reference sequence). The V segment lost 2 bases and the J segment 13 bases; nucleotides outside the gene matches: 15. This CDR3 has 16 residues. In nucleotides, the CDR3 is TGTGCCAGCAGTTTAGTTTCGGCGGGAGGGCCTGGGATACAGTTCTTC. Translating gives CASSLVSAGGPGIQFF.

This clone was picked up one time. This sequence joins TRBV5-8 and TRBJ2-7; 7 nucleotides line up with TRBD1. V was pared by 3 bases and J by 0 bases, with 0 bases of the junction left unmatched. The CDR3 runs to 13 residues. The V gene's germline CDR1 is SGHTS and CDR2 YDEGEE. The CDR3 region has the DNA TGTGCCAGCAGCTGGGACAGCTCCTACGAGCAGTACTTC. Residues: CASSWDSSYEQYF.

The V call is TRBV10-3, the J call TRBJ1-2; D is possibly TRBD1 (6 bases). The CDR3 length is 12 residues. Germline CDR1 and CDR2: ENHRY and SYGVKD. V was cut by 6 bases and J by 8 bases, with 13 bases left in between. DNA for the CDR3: TGTGCCATCAGCCTGACAGGTAAAGGCTACACCTTC. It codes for CAISLTGKGYTF.

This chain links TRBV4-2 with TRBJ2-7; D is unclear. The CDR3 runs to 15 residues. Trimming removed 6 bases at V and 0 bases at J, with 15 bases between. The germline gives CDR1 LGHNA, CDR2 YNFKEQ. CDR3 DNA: TGTGCCAGCAGTCCAAGCTTCCAGGTCTCCTACGAGCAGTACTTC. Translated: CASSPSFQVSYEQYF.

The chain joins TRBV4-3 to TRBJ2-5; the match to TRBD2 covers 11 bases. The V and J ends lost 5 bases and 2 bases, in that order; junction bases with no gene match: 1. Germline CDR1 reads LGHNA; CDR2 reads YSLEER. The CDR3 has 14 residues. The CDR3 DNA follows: TGCGCCAGCAGCAGACTAGCGGGGCAAGAGACCCAGTACTTC. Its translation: CASSRLAGQETQYF.

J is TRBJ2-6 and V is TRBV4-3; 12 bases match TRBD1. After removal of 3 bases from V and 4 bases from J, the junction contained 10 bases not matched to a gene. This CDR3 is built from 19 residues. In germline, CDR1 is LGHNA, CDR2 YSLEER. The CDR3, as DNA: TGCGCCAGCAGCCAGGAGCCACCGGGACAGGGGGCCGGGGCCAACGTCCTGACTTTC. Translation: CASSQEPPGQGAGANVLTF.

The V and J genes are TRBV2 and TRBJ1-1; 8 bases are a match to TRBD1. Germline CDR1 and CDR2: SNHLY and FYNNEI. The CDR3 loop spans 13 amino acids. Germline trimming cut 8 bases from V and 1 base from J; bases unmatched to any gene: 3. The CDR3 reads CASHRGGNTEAFF. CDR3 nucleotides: TGTGCCAGCCACAGGGGGGGGAACACTGAAGCTTTCTTT.

CDR3 DNA sequence: TGTGCCAGCAGCTTAGGGGGGACACAAAACAACATTCAGTACTTC. Amino acid sequence: CASSLGGTQNNIQYF. The chain combines TRBV7-8 with TRBJ2-4; weak D call: TRBD1 (6 bases). Germline V gene lookup returns CDR1 SGHVS and CDR2 FQNEAQ. V was trimmed by 1 base and J by 7 bases, leaving 14 bases between them. The CDR3 length is 15 residues.

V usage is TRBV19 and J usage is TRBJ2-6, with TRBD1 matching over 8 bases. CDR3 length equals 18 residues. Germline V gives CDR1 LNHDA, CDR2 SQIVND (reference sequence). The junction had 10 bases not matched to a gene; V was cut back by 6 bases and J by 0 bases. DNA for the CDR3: TGTGCCAGTAGCAGCTCCGGGACAGGAACCTCTGGGGCCAACGTCCTGACTTTC. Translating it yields CASSSSGTGTSGANVLTF.

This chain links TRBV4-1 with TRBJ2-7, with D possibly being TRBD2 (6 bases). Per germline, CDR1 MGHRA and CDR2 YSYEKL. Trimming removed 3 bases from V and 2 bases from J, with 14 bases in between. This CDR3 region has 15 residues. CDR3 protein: CASSQNTSPTYEQYF. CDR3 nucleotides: TGCGCCAGCAGCCAGAACACTAGCCCTACCTACGAGCAGTACTTC.

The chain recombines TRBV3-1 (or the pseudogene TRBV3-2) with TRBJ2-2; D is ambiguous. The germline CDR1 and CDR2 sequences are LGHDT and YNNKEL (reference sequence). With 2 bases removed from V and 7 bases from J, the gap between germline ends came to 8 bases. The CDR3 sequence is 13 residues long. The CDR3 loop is CASSQHLGGELFF. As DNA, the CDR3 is TGTGCCAGCAGCCAACATCTAGGCGGGGAGCTGTTTTTT.

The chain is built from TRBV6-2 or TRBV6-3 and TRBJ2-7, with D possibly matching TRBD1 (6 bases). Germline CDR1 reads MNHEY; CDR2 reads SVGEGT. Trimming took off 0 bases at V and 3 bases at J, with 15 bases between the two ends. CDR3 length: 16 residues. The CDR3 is CASSYSPGTQNYEQYF. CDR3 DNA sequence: TGTGCCAGCAGTTACTCCCCCGGGACACAAAACTACGAGCAGTACTTC.

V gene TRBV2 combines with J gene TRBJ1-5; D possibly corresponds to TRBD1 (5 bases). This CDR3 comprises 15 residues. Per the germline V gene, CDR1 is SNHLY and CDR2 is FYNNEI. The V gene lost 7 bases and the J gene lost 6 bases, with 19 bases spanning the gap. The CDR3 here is CASTIQGIFGQPQHF. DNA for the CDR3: TGTGCCAGCACCATCCAGGGCATTTTTGGTCAGCCCCAGCATTTT.

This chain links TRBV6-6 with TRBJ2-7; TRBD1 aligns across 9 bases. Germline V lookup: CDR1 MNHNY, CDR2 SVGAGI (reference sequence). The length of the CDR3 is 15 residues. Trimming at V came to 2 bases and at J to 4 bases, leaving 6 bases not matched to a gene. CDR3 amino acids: CASSYAGTGFYEQYF. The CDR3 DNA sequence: TGTGCCAGCAGTTACGCCGGGACAGGGTTTTACGAGCAGTACTTC.

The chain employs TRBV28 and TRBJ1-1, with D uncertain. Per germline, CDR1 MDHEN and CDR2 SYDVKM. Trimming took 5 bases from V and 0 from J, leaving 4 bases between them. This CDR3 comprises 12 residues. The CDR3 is CASSELNTEAFF. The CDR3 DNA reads TGTGCCAGCAGTGAGCTGAACACTGAAGCTTTCTTT.

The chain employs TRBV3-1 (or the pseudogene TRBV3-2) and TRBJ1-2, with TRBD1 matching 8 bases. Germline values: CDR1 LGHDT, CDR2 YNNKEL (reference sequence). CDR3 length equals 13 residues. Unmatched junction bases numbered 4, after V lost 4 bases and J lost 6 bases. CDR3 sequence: CASSLQGADGYTF. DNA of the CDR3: TGTGCCAGCAGCCTTCAGGGGGCCGATGGCTACACCTTC.

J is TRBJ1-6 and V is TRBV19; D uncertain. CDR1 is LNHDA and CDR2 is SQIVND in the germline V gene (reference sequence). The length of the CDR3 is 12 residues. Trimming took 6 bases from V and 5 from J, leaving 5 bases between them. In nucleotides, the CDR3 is TGTGCCAGTAGGTCAGATAATTCACCCCTCCACTTT. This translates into CASRSDNSPLHF.